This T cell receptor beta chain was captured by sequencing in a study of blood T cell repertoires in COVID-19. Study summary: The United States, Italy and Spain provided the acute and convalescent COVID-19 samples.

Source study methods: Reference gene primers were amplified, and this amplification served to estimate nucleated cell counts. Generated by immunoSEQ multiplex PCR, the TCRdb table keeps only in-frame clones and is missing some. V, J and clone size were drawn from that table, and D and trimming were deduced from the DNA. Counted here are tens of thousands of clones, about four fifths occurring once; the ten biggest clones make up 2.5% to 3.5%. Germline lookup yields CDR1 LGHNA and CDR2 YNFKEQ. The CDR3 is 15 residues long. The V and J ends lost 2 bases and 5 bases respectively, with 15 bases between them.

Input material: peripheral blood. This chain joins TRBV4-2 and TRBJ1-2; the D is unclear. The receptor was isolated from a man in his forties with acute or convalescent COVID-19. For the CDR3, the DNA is TGTGCCAGCAGCCAACTCACCTCGGGAGGGTATGGCTACACCTTC. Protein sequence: CASSQLTSGGYGYTF.